This is a list of T cell receptor beta chains from one sample in a study of CD8 T cells in Susac syndrome. TCRdb reprocessed the immunoSEQ multiplex PCR reads via MiXCR and lists one record per CDR3 protein. The sample yields roughly 80,000 distinct CDR3 sequences, around nine tenths seen once. Sequences were obtained from CD8+ T cells from PBMCs. The receptors derive from a human donor with multiple sclerosis. The CDR3 runs from the conserved cysteine through the conserved F or W. Each record gives: J gene, V gene, D gene, CDR3 DNA, CDR3 protein. A D gene is named only where the DNA matches it firmly.

TRBJ2-3 TRBV6-1 . TGTGCCAGCAACTCGGACAGCGGCGGCACAGATACGCAGTATTTT CASNSDSGGTDTQYF
TRBJ1-1 TRBV29-1 TRBD1 TGCAGCGTTGAAGATACGGGACAGCGGGCTGAAGCTTTCTTT CSVEDTGQRAEAFF
TRBJ1-1 TRBV7-9 . TGTGCCAGCAGCTTAGTATTCTCCGTCATCACTGAAGCTTTCTTT CASSLVFSVITEAFF
TRBJ1-4 TRBV19 . TGTGCCAGTAGTTTGTCTCCCGCGGGAAAACTGTTTTTT CASSLSPAGKLFF
TRBJ2-7 TRBV19 TRBD2 TGTGCCAGTAGTGCTGGACTAGCGGGAGGCTACGAGCAGTACTTC CASSAGLAGGYEQYF
TRBJ2-7 TRBV7-8 . TGTGCCAGCAGCTTAGCGCAGGGAGGTTCGTCCCAGTACTTC CASSLAQGGSSQYF
TRBJ1-1 TRBV2 . TGTGCCAGCAGTCTTAGTATGGGGAGGGGTGAAGCTTTCTTT CASSLSMGRGEAFF
TRBJ2-1 TRBV5-5 TRBD2 TGTGCCAGCAGCCCGACTAGCGGGAGGGGCGATGAGCAGTTCTTC CASSPTSGRGDEQFF
TRBJ2-1 TRBV19 . TGTGCCAGTAGTACCTCACAGGGTTACAATGAGCAGTTCTTC CASSTSQGYNEQFF
TRBJ2-1 TRBV13 . TGTGCCAGCAGCCCGGAGGCCGCCCTCTCCTACAATGAGCAGTTCTTC CASSPEAALSYNEQFF